These T cell receptor beta chains were read from a single sample in a study of T cells in localized non-small cell lung cancer. Profiling relied on immunoSEQ multiplex PCR, and the TCRdb table lists in-frame clones only, not all of them. Counted here are roughly 30,000 clones, around 90% occurring once; the ten biggest clones make up 3.5% to 5%. This material consisted of peripheral blood mononuclear cells, taken before any cancer treatment. These TCRs come from a woman aged 35 to 75 with stage III lung adenocarcinoma. The CDR3 runs from the conserved cysteine through the conserved F or W. D genes are given only for firm matches. Only part of the rows carry a size: once, few, many, or a class if the clone is expanded.

V	size	J	D	CDR3	DNA
TRBV11-3	once	TRBJ2-1	TRBD2	CASSRRAGRNEQFF	TGTGCCAGCAGCCGAAGAGCGGGAAGAAATGAGCAGTTCTTC
TRBV29-1	.	TRBJ1-2	.	CSVERGYGYTF	TGCAGCGTGGAGAGGGGCTATGGCTACACCTTC
TRBV21-1	once	TRBJ1-5	.	CASSKVPGQAGNQPQHF	TGTGCCAGCAGCAAAGTCCCGGGGCAGGCCGGCAATCAGCCCCAGCATTTT
TRBV30	.	TRBJ1-2	.	CAWRGASYGYTF	TGTGCCTGGCGGGGGGCAAGTTATGGCTACACCTTC
TRBV18	.	TRBJ1-2	TRBD1	CASSPEGTVGYTF	TGTGCCAGCTCACCAGAGGGGACAGTAGGCTACACCTTC
TRBV13	.	TRBJ2-3	TRBD2	CASSILAGGSTDTQYF	TGTGCCAGCAGCATCCTAGCGGGGGGGAGCACAGATACGCAGTATTTT
TRBV28	once	TRBJ1-2	TRBD1	CASSPPGTVGYTF	TGTGCCAGCAGCCCCCCCGGGACAGTTGGCTACACCTTC
TRBV7-2	once	TRBJ2-7	.	CASSLTGAYEQYF	TGTGCCAGCAGCTTAACTGGGGCCTACGAGCAGTACTTC
TRBV19	.	TRBJ2-1	TRBD2	CASTVAGGGWDEQFF	TGTGCCAGTACCGTAGCGGGAGGTGGCTGGGATGAGCAGTTCTTC
TRBV19	.	TRBJ2-3	.	CASSNAGLVEYF	TGTGCCAGTAGTAACGCAGGGTTGGTGGAGTATTTT